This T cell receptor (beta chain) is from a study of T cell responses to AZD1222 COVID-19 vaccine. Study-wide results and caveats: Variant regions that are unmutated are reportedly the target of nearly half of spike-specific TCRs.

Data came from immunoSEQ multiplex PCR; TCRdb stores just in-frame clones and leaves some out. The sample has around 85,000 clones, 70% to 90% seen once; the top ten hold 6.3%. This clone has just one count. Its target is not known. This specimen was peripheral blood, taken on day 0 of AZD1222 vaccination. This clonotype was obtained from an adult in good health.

CDR3 residues: CASSYGQGNEKLFF. In nucleotides, the CDR3 is TGTGCCAGCAGTTACGGACAGGGAAATGAAAAACTGTTTTTT. V usage is TRBV6-5 and J usage is TRBJ1-4; 8 positions agree with TRBD1. J lost 5 bases, V lost 2 bases, and 1 base had no gene match. The CDR3 sequence is 14 residues long. Germline assignment: CDR1 MNHEY and CDR2 SVGAGI.